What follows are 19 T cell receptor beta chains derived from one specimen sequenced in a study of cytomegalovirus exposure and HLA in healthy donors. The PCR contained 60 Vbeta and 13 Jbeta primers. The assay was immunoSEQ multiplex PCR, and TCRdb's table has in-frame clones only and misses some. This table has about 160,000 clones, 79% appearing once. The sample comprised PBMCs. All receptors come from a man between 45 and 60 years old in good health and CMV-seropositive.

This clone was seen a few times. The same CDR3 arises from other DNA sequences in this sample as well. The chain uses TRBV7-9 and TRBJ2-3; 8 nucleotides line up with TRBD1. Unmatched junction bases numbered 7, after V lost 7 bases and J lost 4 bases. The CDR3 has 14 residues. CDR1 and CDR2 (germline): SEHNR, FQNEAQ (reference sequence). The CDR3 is CASISSGGADTQYF. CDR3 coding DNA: TGTGCCAGCATCTCTTCAGGGGGCGCAGATACGCAGTATTTT.

The CDR3 sequence: CASSQFSETQYF. The CDR3 nucleotides read TGTGCCAGCAGTCAGTTCTCCGAGACCCAGTACTTC. The chain links TRBV6-1 to TRBJ2-5; D is unclear. V was pared by 5 bases and J by 5 bases, with 9 bases between. The germline gives CDR1 MNHNS, CDR2 SASEGT. The CDR3 covers 12 residues.

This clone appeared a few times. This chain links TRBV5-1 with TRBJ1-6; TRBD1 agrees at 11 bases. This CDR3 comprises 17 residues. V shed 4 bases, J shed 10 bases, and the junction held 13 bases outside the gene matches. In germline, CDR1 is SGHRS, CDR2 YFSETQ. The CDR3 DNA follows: TGCGCCAGCAGCCCAGATCCAATGGGACAGGGGGGATCACCCCTCCACTTT. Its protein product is CASSPDPMGQGGSPLHF.

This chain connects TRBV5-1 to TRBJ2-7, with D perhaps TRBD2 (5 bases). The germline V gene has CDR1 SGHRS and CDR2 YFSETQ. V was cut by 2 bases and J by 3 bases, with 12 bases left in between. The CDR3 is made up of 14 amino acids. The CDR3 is CASSFYGNIYEQYF. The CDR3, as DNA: TGCGCCAGCAGCTTTTACGGGAATATCTACGAGCAGTACTTC.

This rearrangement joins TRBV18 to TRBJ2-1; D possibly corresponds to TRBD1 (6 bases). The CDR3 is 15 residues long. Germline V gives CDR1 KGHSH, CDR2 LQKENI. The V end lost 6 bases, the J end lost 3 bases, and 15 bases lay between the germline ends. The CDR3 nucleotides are TGTGCCAGCTCCCCGGATGACAGGTACTACAATGAGCAGTTCTTC. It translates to CASSPDDRYYNEQFF.

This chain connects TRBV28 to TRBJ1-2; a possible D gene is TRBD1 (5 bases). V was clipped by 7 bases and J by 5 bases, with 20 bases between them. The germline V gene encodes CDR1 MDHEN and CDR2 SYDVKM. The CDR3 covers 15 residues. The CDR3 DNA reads TGTGCCAGCAACATCCCGTGGGACTCTGGGTATGGCTACACCTTC. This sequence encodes CASNIPWDSGYGYTF.

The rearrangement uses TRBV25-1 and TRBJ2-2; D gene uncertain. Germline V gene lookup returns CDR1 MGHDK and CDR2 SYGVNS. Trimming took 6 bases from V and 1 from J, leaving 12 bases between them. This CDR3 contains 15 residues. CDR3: CASSADRGNTGELFF. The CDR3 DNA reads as TGTGCCAGCAGCGCCGATCGAGGGAACACCGGGGAGCTGTTTTTT.

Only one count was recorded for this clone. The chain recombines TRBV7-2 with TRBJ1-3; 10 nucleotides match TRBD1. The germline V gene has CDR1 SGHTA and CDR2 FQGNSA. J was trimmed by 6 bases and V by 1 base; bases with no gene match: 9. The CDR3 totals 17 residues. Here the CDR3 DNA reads TGTGCCAGCAGCTTAGGAGCGGAGACAGGGGGCACAAACACCATATATTTT. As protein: CASSLGAETGGTNTIYF.

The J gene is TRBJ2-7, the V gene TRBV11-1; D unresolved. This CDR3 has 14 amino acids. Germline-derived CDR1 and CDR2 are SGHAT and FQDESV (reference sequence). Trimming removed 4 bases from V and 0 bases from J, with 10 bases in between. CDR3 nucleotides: TGTGCCAGCAGCTCCACAGTGAGCTCCTACGAGCAGTACTTC. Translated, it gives CASSSTVSSYEQYF.

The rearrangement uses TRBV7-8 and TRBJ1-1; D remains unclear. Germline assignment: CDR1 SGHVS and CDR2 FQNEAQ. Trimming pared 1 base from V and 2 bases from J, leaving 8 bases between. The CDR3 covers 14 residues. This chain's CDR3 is CASSLVGLNTEAFF. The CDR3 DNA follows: TGTGCCAGCAGCTTAGTTGGACTTAACACTGAAGCTTTCTTT.

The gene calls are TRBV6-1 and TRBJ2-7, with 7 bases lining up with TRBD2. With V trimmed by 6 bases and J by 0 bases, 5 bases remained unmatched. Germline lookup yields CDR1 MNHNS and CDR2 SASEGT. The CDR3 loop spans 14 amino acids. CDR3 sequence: CASRKGGSSYEQYF. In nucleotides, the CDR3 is TGTGCCAGCAGAAAGGGCGGGAGCTCCTACGAGCAGTACTTC.

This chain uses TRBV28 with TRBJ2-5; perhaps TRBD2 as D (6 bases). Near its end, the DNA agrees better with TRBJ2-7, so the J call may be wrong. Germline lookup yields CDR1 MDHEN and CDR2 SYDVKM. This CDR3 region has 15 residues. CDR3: CASSLRWGGQYEQYF. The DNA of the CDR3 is TGTGCCAGCAGTTTACGGTGGGGAGGTCAGTACGAGCAGTACTTC.

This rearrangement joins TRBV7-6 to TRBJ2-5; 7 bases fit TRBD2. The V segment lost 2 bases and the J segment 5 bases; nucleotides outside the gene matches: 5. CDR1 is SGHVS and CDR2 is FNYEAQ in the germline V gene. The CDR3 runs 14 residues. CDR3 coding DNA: TGTGCCAGCAGCTTATGGGGGGGTGGGGAGACCCAGTACTTC. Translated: CASSLWGGGETQYF.

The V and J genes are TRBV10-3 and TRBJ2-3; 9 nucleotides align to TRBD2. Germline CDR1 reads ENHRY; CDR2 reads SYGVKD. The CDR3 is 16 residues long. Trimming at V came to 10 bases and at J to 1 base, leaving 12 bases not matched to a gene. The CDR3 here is CASTSGRIVGTDTQYF. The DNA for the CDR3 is TGTGCCAGCACCAGCGGGAGGATTGTTGGCACAGATACGCAGTATTTT.

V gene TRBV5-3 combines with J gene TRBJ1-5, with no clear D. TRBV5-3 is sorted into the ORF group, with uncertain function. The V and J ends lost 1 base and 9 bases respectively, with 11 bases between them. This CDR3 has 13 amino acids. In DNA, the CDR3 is TGTGCCAGAAGCTTGACGGAGTTGGGGCCCCAGCATTTT. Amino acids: CARSLTELGPQHF.

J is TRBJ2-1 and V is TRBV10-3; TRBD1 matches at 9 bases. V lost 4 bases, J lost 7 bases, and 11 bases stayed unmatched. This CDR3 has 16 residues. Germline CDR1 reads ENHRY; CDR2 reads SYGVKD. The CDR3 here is CAISGSPGQGMNEQFF. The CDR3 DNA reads TGTGCCATCAGTGGTTCCCCGGGACAGGGAATGAATGAGCAGTTCTTC.

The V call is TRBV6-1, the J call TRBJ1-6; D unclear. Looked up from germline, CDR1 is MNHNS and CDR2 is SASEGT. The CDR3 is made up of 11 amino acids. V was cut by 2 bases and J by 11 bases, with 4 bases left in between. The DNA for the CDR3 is TGTGCCAGCAGTGAAACAGCACCCCTCCACTTT. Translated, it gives CASSETAPLHF.

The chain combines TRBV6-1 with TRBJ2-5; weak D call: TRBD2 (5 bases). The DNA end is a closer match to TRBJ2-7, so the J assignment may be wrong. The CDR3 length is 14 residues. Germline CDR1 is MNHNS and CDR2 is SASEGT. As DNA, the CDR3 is TGTGCCAGCAAATCGACGGGAAGGTTATACGAGCAGTACTTC. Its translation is CASKSTGRLYEQYF.

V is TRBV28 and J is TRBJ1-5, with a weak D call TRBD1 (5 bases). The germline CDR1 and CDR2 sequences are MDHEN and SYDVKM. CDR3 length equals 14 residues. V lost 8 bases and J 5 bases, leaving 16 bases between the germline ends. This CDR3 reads CASGRTTIDQPQHF. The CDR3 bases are TGTGCCAGCGGGAGGACAACGATCGATCAGCCCCAGCATTTT.